The entry below describes one T cell receptor (beta chain). TCRdb analysed the PCR reads with MiXCR anew, one entry per CDR3 protein. The table shows about 20,000 distinct CDR3 sequences, with around 38% occurring only once. The CDR3 runs to 11 residues. The germline gives CDR1 SGHTA, CDR2 FQGNSA. V was pared by 5 bases and J by 7 bases, with 8 bases between. This sample was taken from a study of tumor-infiltrating lymphocytes in oesophageal squamous cell carcinoma. The chain couples TRBV7-2 to TRBJ2-5; D is uncertain. The source of this sequence is a male donor with esophageal squamous cell carcinoma. Sequencing was performed on normal esophageal tissue next to the tumor. This CDR3 is CASSTVGTQYF. CDR3 sequence (DNA): TGTGCCAGCAGCACCGTAGGGACCCAGTACTTC.